Following are 17 T cell receptor beta chains from one sample sequenced in a study of blood T cell repertoires in COVID-19. Profiled with immunoSEQ multiplex PCR; TCRdb holds only in-frame clones, not every one. The data contain about 230,000 clones, about 90% of them seen just once; the ten biggest clones take up less than 4%. Sequencing input: PBMCs or T cells enriched from blood (not recorded which). These receptors were collected from a young woman with acute COVID-19.

The chain uses TRBV3-1 (or the pseudogene TRBV3-2) and TRBJ2-7, with 9 nucleotides matching TRBD2. Trimming took 1 base from V and 2 from J; bases not matched to a gene: 15. The germline V gene encodes CDR1 LGHDT and CDR2 YNNKEL (reference sequence). The CDR3 extends over 19 amino acids. As DNA, the CDR3 is TGTGCCAGCAGCCAAGTTTCAGCGGGGGGCCCTGTCTTAACCTACGAGCAGTACTTC. Protein: CASSQVSAGGPVLTYEQYF.

This sequence joins TRBV27 and TRBJ2-5; D remains ambiguous. Per germline, CDR1 MNHEY and CDR2 SMNVEV (reference sequence). V gave up 5 bases and J gave up 7 bases, with 5 bases separating them. This CDR3 contains 10 residues. DNA for the CDR3: TGTGCCAGCAGTCTAGGGACCCAGTACTTC. Translating gives CASSLGTQYF.

A single count supports this clone. The chain has TRBV6-5 and TRBJ1-2; maybe TRBD1 (6 bases). V lost 6 bases and J lost 4, with 12 bases in between. The CDR3 runs 13 residues. Looked up from germline, CDR1 is MNHEY and CDR2 is SVGAGI. The CDR3 nucleotides read TGTGCCAGCAGGGAGGACAGTTTCTATGGCTACACCTTC. Amino acid sequence: CASREDSFYGYTF.

The chain carries TRBV27 and TRBJ1-5; TRBD1 is a possible D gene (6 bases). The CDR3 extends over 15 amino acids. Trimming removed 3 bases from V and 3 bases from J, with 12 bases in between. In germline, CDR1 is MNHEY, CDR2 SMNVEV (reference sequence). CDR3 sequence reads: CASSFSPGDNQPQHF. The CDR3 DNA sequence: TGTGCCAGCAGTTTTTCCCCAGGGGACAATCAGCCCCAGCATTTT.

The rearrangement links TRBV7-2 to TRBJ1-6; D is undetermined. V was pared by 2 bases and J by 5 bases, with 7 bases between. The CDR3 spans 14 residues. CDR1 is SGHTA, CDR2 FQGNSA, per germline. The CDR3 DNA sequence: TGTGCCAGCAGCTTATATAAAAATAATTCACCCCTCCACTTT. Translated, it gives CASSLYKNNSPLHF.

This rearrangement joins TRBV27 to TRBJ1-5; 12 nucleotides line up with TRBD1. The CDR3 runs 15 residues. CDR1 and CDR2 (germline): MNHEY, SMNVEV (reference sequence). Losses at the gene ends were 5 bases for V and 7 bases for J; bases not matched to a gene: 6. The CDR3: CASSVGTGGRQPQHF. The CDR3 coding sequence is TGTGCCAGCAGTGTTGGGACAGGGGGCCGGCAGCCCCAGCATTTT.

This rearrangement joins TRBV2 to TRBJ1-4; 7 bases line up with TRBD1. The CDR3 spans 15 residues. J was trimmed by 8 bases and V by 7 bases; bases with no gene match: 13. Germline values: CDR1 SNHLY, CDR2 FYNNEI. The CDR3 DNA reads as TGTGCCAGCACCGGACAGGCCCGATTCTGGGAAAAACTGTTTTTT. It yields the protein CASTGQARFWEKLFF.

The chain recombines TRBV4-1 with TRBJ2-7; 7 bases align to TRBD2. The V and J ends lost 0 bases and 5 bases, in that order; junction bases with no gene match: 7. There are 15 residues in the CDR3. Germline V gene lookup returns CDR1 MGHRA and CDR2 YSYEKL. CDR3 sequence: CASSQDGGEGNEQYF. The CDR3 bases are TGCGCCAGCAGCCAAGATGGCGGGGAGGGCAACGAGCAGTACTTC.

The chain employs TRBV5-1 and TRBJ2-3; TRBD2 agrees at 9 bases. This CDR3 region has 15 residues. Per the germline V gene, CDR1 is SGHRS and CDR2 is YFSETQ. J lost 1 base, V lost 5 bases, and 5 bases had no gene match. Here the CDR3 reads CASSWASGGTDTQYF. The CDR3, as DNA: TGCGCCAGCAGTTGGGCTAGCGGGGGCACAGATACGCAGTATTTT.

The V call is TRBV6-1, the J call TRBJ1-2; D is ambiguous. This CDR3 is 14 amino acids long. The ends were cut back, 1 base at V and 4 bases at J, with 10 bases in the middle. CDR1 MNHNS and CDR2 SASEGT come from the germline V gene. This CDR3 is CASSEGLRGYGYTF. The CDR3 coding sequence is TGTGCCAGCAGTGAAGGACTGCGGGGCTATGGCTACACCTTC.

V gene TRBV30 combines with J gene TRBJ1-2; 9 positions match TRBD1. The V and J ends lost 3 bases and 6 bases, in that order; junction bases with no gene match: 8. This CDR3 spans 14 amino acids. Germline-derived CDR1 and CDR2 are GTSNPN and SVGIG (reference sequence). The CDR3 nucleotides read TGTGCCTGGAGCTCTCACAGGGGGCCAAATGGCTACACCTTC. This translates into CAWSSHRGPNGYTF.

This chain links TRBV30 with TRBJ1-1; 8 nucleotides line up with TRBD1. With V trimmed by 5 bases and J by 4 bases, 3 bases remained unmatched. The CDR3 loop spans 12 amino acids. Germline CDR1 is GTSNPN and CDR2 is SVGIG (reference sequence). The DNA of the CDR3 is TGTGCCTGGGGGGACAGGCCCACTGAAGCTTTCTTT. Its translation is CAWGDRPTEAFF.

V usage is TRBV2 and J usage is TRBJ2-1, with D hard to call. Germline loops: CDR1 SNHLY, CDR2 FYNNEI. The CDR3 runs to 15 residues. Trimming took 4 bases from V and 9 from J, leaving 19 bases between them. CDR3 in amino acids: CASSVRAQGLSEQFF. The CDR3 DNA sequence: TGTGCCAGCAGTGTTAGAGCGCAAGGCCTGAGTGAGCAGTTCTTC.

The CDR3: CASRMGTQVEQYF. In DNA, the CDR3 is TGTGCCTCCCGTATGGGGACTCAGGTCGAGCAGTACTTC. This chain joins TRBV6-5 and TRBJ2-7, with D perhaps TRBD2 (6 bases). This CDR3 spans 13 amino acids. The V gene lost 11 bases and the J gene lost 6 bases, with 20 bases spanning the gap. Germline-derived CDR1 and CDR2 are MNHEY and SVGAGI.

This sequence joins TRBV4-1 and TRBJ1-6; D gene ambiguous. Germline CDR1 is MGHRA and CDR2 is YSYEKL. CDR3 size: 15 residues. The germline V and J ends were trimmed by 3 bases and 10 bases, with 16 bases remaining between them. The chain's CDR3 is CASSQDDKVNSPLHF. As DNA, the CDR3 is TGCGCCAGCAGCCAGGATGACAAGGTCAACTCACCCCTCCACTTT.

CDR3 DNA: TGCGCCAGCAGCCAAGGGGCCGAGCTCGCCGGGGAGCTGTTTTTT. Protein product: CASSQGAELAGELFF. The genes are TRBV4-3 and TRBJ2-2, with D unclear. Germline assignment: CDR1 LGHNA and CDR2 YSLEER. This CDR3 comprises 15 residues. Trimming cost V 1 base and J 6 bases, with 12 bases left between them.

V is TRBV15 and J is TRBJ1-3; 8 bases map to TRBD1. The V gene's germline CDR1 is LNHNV and CDR2 YYDKDF (reference sequence). After removal of 9 bases from V and 4 bases from J, the junction contained 5 bases not matched to a gene. This CDR3 spans 13 amino acids. As DNA, the CDR3 is TGTGCCACAGCAGGGGGCGCAGGAAACACCATATATTTT. Protein product: CATAGGAGNTIYF.